The clone carrying this T cell receptor beta chain was found many times. The antigen is not known. Blood dates from first hyperthyroidism diagnosis, before any ophthalmopathy symptoms. It was 10 ml of fresh peripheral blood that supplied the PBMCs. This record comes from a study of T cells in Graves' hyperthyroidism and ophthalmopathy. Whole-study context: Before any treatment, at initial diagnosis, peripheral blood was collected. Overall study findings and caveats: Classification by a 13 V-J model distinguished ophthalmopathy from stable hyperthyroidism.

The V end lost 5 bases, the J end lost 0 bases, and 9 bases lay between the germline ends. In germline, CDR1 is SGHAT, CDR2 FQNNGV. The CDR3 spans 14 residues. Researchers amplified the TCR beta CDR3 regions from RNA transcripts. TCR CDR3 regions were first amplified by RT-PCR with HTBI primers. In TCRdb, the multiplex PCR reads were re-called with MiXCR into one record per CDR3 protein. In the table there are a few hundred thousand distinct CDR3 sequences, nearly 15% of which are singletons. The specimen was blood. The chain combines TRBV11-2 with TRBJ2-3; tentative D call: TRBD2 (5 bases). The sequence came from a woman aged 50 to 60 with Graves' hyperthyroidism that later progressed to Graves' ophthalmopathy. CDR3 sequence: CASSLGVSTDTQYF. In DNA form, the CDR3 reads TGTGCCAGCAGCCTCGGGGTTAGCACAGATACGCAGTATTTT.